The clone carrying this T cell receptor beta chain was picked up many times. The antigen is not known. The entry originates in a study of response to subunit inactivated influenza vaccine. Findings and caveats of the study: Few additional T cells are recruited per seasonal influenza vaccination, authors suggested.

TCRdb reprocessed the RT-PCR reads via MiXCR and lists one record per CDR3 protein. Here the sample spans roughly 760,000 distinct CDR3 sequences, less than 25% being singletons. CDR1 and CDR2 (germline): LGHDT, YNNKEL (reference sequence). The CDR3 loop spans 15 amino acids. Unmatched junction bases numbered 7, after V lost 5 bases and J lost 6 bases. The chain combines TRBV3-1 with TRBJ2-3, with 11 bases fitting TRBD2. The starting material was PBMCs from blood, obtained 5 days after vaccination. This receptor was taken from a man over 45 who received an inactivated influenza vaccine. CDR3 amino acids: CASSKLAGAGDTQYF. The CDR3 DNA reads TGTGCCAGCAGCAAACTAGCGGGGGCGGGGGATACGCAGTATTTT.